The 30 T cell receptor beta chains below were found in one sample sequenced in a study of T cell responses to AZD1222 COVID-19 vaccine. The protocol was immunoSEQ multiplex PCR, while the TCRdb copy is restricted to in-frame clones and leaves out a portion. The data hold 200,000 to 250,000 clones, with roughly 94% observed a single time. The source material was peripheral blood, sampled 28 days after the second dose of the MenACWY control vaccine. These receptors came from an adult who received the MenACWY meningococcal vaccine as a control.

V and J are TRBV7-6 and TRBJ1-3, with TRBD1 matching over 8 bases. Germline-derived CDR1 and CDR2 are SGHVS and FNYEAQ. The CDR3 runs to 16 residues. V gave up 5 bases and J gave up 1 base; unmatched junction bases: 7. The CDR3 nucleotides read TGTGCCAGCAGCCCCGAGACAGGGGAGTCTGGAAACACCATATATTTT. Translating it yields CASSPETGESGNTIYF.

CDR3 sequence (DNA): TGTGCCAGCAGCCCGACAGGGTCTCATCAGCCCCAGCATTTT. Its translation is CASSPTGSHQPQHF. V usage is TRBV9 and J usage is TRBJ1-5; 7 nucleotides line up with TRBD1. Germline V CDR1 and CDR2: SGDLS, YYNGEE. With V trimmed by 4 bases and J by 5 bases, 6 bases remained unmatched. The CDR3 has 14 residues.

In its sample, this clone was seen once. The rearrangement uses TRBV9 and TRBJ2-1; no firm D call. CDR1 SGDLS and CDR2 YYNGEE come from the germline V gene. V lost 0 bases and J 5 bases, leaving 15 bases between the germline ends. The CDR3 runs to 16 residues. The CDR3 loop is CASSVGVINWDNEQFF. Written as DNA, the CDR3 is TGTGCCAGCAGCGTAGGGGTTATTAATTGGGACAATGAGCAGTTCTTC.

The chain is built from TRBV29-1 and TRBJ2-1; D gene uncertain. The CDR3 loop spans 13 amino acids. The germline V gene encodes CDR1 SQVTM and CDR2 ANQGSEA. V was shortened by 4 bases and J by 6 bases, with 13 bases between the two germline ends. CDR3 in amino acids: CSVVDPTPNEQFF. CDR3 DNA: TGCAGCGTTGTTGATCCTACGCCCAATGAGCAGTTCTTC.

The J gene is TRBJ1-4, the V gene TRBV27, with D tentatively TRBD1 (5 bases). The CDR3 has 14 amino acids. V lost 6 bases and J 8 bases, leaving 16 bases between the germline ends. The germline V gene encodes CDR1 MNHEY and CDR2 SMNVEV (reference sequence). The CDR3 region is CASSLVGGGEKLFF. The CDR3, as DNA: TGTGCCAGCAGCTTGGTGGGGGGAGGGGAAAAACTGTTTTTT. Full variable domain (missing parts from reference TRBV27 and TRBJ1-4): EAQVTQNPRYLITVTGKKLTVTCSQNMNHEYMSWYRQDPGLGLRQIYYSMNVEVTDKGDVPEGYKVSRKEKRNFPLILESPSPNQTSLYFCASSLVGGGEKLFFGSGTQLSVL.

The rearrangement uses TRBV5-1 and TRBJ2-7, with TRBD2 matching 10 bases. The CDR3 loop spans 14 amino acids. Trimming took 5 bases from V and 3 from J; bases not matched to a gene: 5. Looked up from germline, CDR1 is SGHRS and CDR2 is YFSETQ. The CDR3 reads CASREASGSYEQYF. The CDR3, as DNA: TGCGCCAGCAGGGAGGCTAGCGGGAGCTACGAGCAGTACTTC.

The rearrangement links TRBV27 to TRBJ2-5; D perhaps matches TRBD1 (6 bases). The CDR3 length is 13 residues. V was shortened by 8 bases and J by 4 bases, with 14 bases between the two germline ends. CDR1 MNHEY and CDR2 SMNVEV come from the germline V gene (reference sequence). CDR3 bases: TGTGCCAGCTCAAAGGGGGAGAGAGAGACCCAGTACTTC. Amino acid sequence: CASSKGERETQYF.

This sequence joins TRBV7-6 and TRBJ2-3; tentatively, D is TRBD1 (6 bases). The CDR3 is made up of 14 amino acids. From germline, CDR1 is SGHVS and CDR2 FNYEAQ. V was shortened by 6 bases and J by 1 base, with 11 bases between the two germline ends. In nucleotides, the CDR3 is TGTGCCAGCAGTTTACAGGGTGGCACAGATACGCAGTATTTT. This sequence encodes CASSLQGGTDTQYF.

This clone was seen only once. V gene TRBV9 combines with J gene TRBJ2-7; TRBD2 matches 7 bases. The CDR3 is 15 residues long. The J segment lost 2 bases and the V segment lost 3 bases, leaving 8 bases of the junction unmatched. Germline V gene sequence: CDR1 SGDLS, CDR2 YYNGEE. This CDR3 is CASSASSGITYEQYF. CDR3 nucleotides: TGTGCCAGCAGCGCCTCGAGCGGGATTACCTACGAGCAGTACTTC.

This chain links TRBV5-1 with TRBJ2-3, with a tentative D call TRBD1 (5 bases). The CDR3 runs 13 residues. Trimming pared 3 bases from V and 4 bases from J, leaving 9 bases between. Germline V gene lookup returns CDR1 SGHRS and CDR2 YFSETQ. The DNA for the CDR3 is TGCGCCAGCAGCTCAGGGATGGCAGATACGCAGTATTTT. Protein sequence: CASSSGMADTQYF.

J is TRBJ1-1 and V is TRBV6-5; D gene uncertain. The CDR3 length is 13 residues. The germline gives CDR1 MNHEY, CDR2 SVGAGI. Trimming removed 5 bases at V and 0 bases at J, with 7 bases between. CDR3 amino acids: CASSQYVNTEAFF. The CDR3 coding sequence is TGTGCCAGCAGTCAATACGTGAACACTGAAGCTTTCTTT.

The rearrangement links TRBV7-8 to TRBJ1-4, with D tentatively TRBD1 (6 bases). The CDR3 contains 16 residues. Trimming pared 1 base from V and 7 bases from J, leaving 16 bases between. Germline-derived CDR1 and CDR2 are SGHVS and FQNEAQ. CDR3 protein: CASSLGVGRGGEKLFF. CDR3 nucleotide sequence: TGTGCCAGCAGCTTAGGGGTGGGCAGGGGAGGTGAAAAACTGTTTTTT.

This clone was seen just once. The chain recombines TRBV5-4 with TRBJ1-1; maybe TRBD1 (5 bases). The CDR3 is 13 residues long. Trimming cost V 4 bases and J 1 base, with 8 bases left between them. Germline-derived CDR1 and CDR2 are SGHNT and YYREEE (reference sequence). The CDR3 DNA is TGTGCCAGCAGCATCGACAGGAACACTGAAGCTTTCTTT. Residues: CASSIDRNTEAFF.

The chain employs TRBV28 and TRBJ1-1, with 10 positions matching TRBD1. The germline V gene encodes CDR1 MDHEN and CDR2 SYDVKM. The CDR3 contains 18 residues. V was pared by 6 bases and J by 4 bases, with 17 bases of the junction left unmatched. As DNA, the CDR3 is TGTGCCAGCAGCCGGGAACGGGACAGGGGCCGAGTTTTCACTGAAGCTTTCTTT. Residues: CASSRERDRGRVFTEAFF.

This chain joins TRBV15 and TRBJ1-1; tentatively, D is TRBD1 (6 bases). Germline assignment: CDR1 LNHNV and CDR2 YYDKDF (reference sequence). The V end was cut by 0 bases, the J end by 4 bases, with 9 bases between. This CDR3 has 14 residues. CDR3: CATSRDRGGTEAFF. CDR3 DNA sequence: TGTGCCACCAGCAGAGATAGGGGGGGCACTGAAGCTTTCTTT.

The J gene is TRBJ1-2, the V gene TRBV19; 8 bases agree with TRBD1. J gave up 1 base and V 10 bases, and 5 bases lay outside the gene matches. The CDR3 sequence is 13 residues long. Germline assignment: CDR1 LNHDA and CDR2 SQIVND (reference sequence). CDR3 residues: CATPGGFNYGYTF. The CDR3 DNA is TGTGCCACCCCAGGGGGCTTTAACTATGGCTACACCTTC.

V usage is TRBV2 and J usage is TRBJ2-5; maybe TRBD1 (5 bases). Deletions cut 4 bases from V and 0 bases from J, with 21 bases between. Per germline, CDR1 SNHLY and CDR2 FYNNEI. This CDR3 region has 18 residues. This chain's CDR3 is CASSGARGRSTNQETQYF. CDR3 in DNA: TGTGCCAGCAGTGGAGCTAGGGGCCGGTCGACGAACCAAGAGACCCAGTACTTC.

The gene calls are TRBV9 and TRBJ1-6; D is ambiguous. The CDR3 extends over 14 amino acids. V lost 4 bases to trimming and J lost 10 bases, with 15 bases between them. Germline V lookup: CDR1 SGDLS, CDR2 YYNGEE. CDR3 nucleotide sequence: TGTGCCAGCAGCACTATACCGGAGGGATCACCCCTCCACTTT. Translation gives CASSTIPEGSPLHF.

The J gene is TRBJ2-7, the V gene TRBV10-3; 7 bases line up with TRBD1. The CDR3 has 15 residues. Trimming removed 4 bases from V and 2 bases from J; junction bases left unmatched: 8. The germline V gene encodes CDR1 ENHRY and CDR2 SYGVKD. CDR3 bases: TGTGCCATCAGTGGGCCGGGACAGAGGACCTACGAGCAGTACTTC. This sequence encodes CAISGPGQRTYEQYF.

This clone was seen once. Different DNA sequences within this sample yield the same CDR3. The chain has TRBV9 and TRBJ2-3, with a possible D match to TRBD1 (6 bases). The V gene lost 3 bases and the J gene lost 0 bases, with 11 bases spanning the gap. The CDR3 totals 15 residues. CDR1 and CDR2 (germline): SGDLS, YYNGEE. CDR3 region: CASSAGTTSTDTQYF. The CDR3 DNA sequence: TGTGCCAGCAGCGCCGGGACAACTAGCACAGATACGCAGTATTTT.

The chain uses TRBV5-1 and TRBJ2-5, with 8 bases that match TRBD1. There are 16 residues in the CDR3. CDR1 and CDR2 (germline): SGHRS, YFSETQ. The ends lost 4 bases at V and 1 base at J; junction bases unmatched: 9. The CDR3: CASSGHSGGPQETQYF. For the CDR3, the DNA is TGCGCCAGCAGCGGACACTCAGGGGGCCCCCAAGAGACCCAGTACTTC.

The chain combines TRBV3-1 (or the pseudogene TRBV3-2) with TRBJ1-2; 7 bases fit TRBD1. Trimming took 3 bases from V and 6 from J; bases not matched to a gene: 7. This CDR3 contains 14 residues. CDR1 is LGHDT, CDR2 YNNKEL, per germline (reference sequence). Written as DNA, the CDR3 is TGTGCCAGCAGCCATAGACAGGGAAAAGATGGCTACACCTTC. Translating it yields CASSHRQGKDGYTF.

The rearrangement links TRBV4-2 to TRBJ2-5; D may be TRBD2 (6 bases). Germline V gene data show CDR1 as LGHNA and CDR2 as YNFKEQ. The CDR3 totals 16 residues. V lost 1 base, J lost 5 bases, and 17 bases lay in between. For the CDR3, the DNA is TGTGCCAGCAGCCAAGCGGAGGGACCGAACGGGGAGACCCAGTACTTC. Encoded protein: CASSQAEGPNGETQYF.

The rearrangement uses TRBV29-1 and TRBJ2-7; D call uncertain. V was clipped by 6 bases and J by 0 bases, with 12 bases between them. Germline V gene lookup returns CDR1 SQVTM and CDR2 ANQGSEA. The CDR3 sequence is 13 residues long. CDR3 region: CSVCLRSSYEQYF. CDR3 bases: TGCAGCGTCTGTCTCCGGAGCTCCTACGAGCAGTACTTC.

The CDR3: CAISRTSGDASTGELFF. The DNA for the CDR3 is TGTGCCATCAGCCGGACTAGCGGGGACGCCAGCACCGGGGAGCTGTTTTTT. The chain couples TRBV10-3 to TRBJ2-2, with 12 nucleotides matching TRBD2. The length of the CDR3 is 17 residues. The V gene end was trimmed by 6 bases and the J gene end by 4 bases; junction bases not matched to a gene: 9. Germline CDR1 reads ENHRY; CDR2 reads SYGVKD.

The chain recombines TRBV9 with TRBJ1-4; D gene uncertain. The CDR3 consists of 14 residues. The V gene lost 0 bases and the J gene lost 8 bases, with 11 bases spanning the gap. Germline lookup yields CDR1 SGDLS and CDR2 YYNGEE. Here the CDR3 DNA reads TGTGCCAGCAGCGTAGACACCCGGCCCGAAAAACTGTTTTTT. Translated, it gives CASSVDTRPEKLFF.

About this clone: This sample includes further DNA sequences coding for the same CDR3. The DNA of the CDR3 is TGTGCCAGCAGCTCAACTAGCGGGGCTTACGAGCAGTACTTC. This codes for CASSSTSGAYEQYF. The rearrangement joins TRBV6-5 to TRBJ2-7; TRBD2 aligns across 10 bases. J lost 4 bases, V lost 6 bases, and 6 bases had no gene match. The CDR3 is 14 amino acids. From germline, CDR1 is MNHEY and CDR2 SVGAGI.

The genes are TRBV7-3 and TRBJ2-7; 7 bases are shared with TRBD2. The CDR3 is 13 amino acids. The germline V gene has CDR1 SGHTA and CDR2 FQGTGA. The V segment lost 2 bases and the J segment 5 bases; nucleotides outside the gene matches: 3. CDR3 residues: CASSLGGRDEQYF. The CDR3 DNA sequence: TGTGCCAGCAGCTTAGGAGGGAGGGACGAGCAGTACTTC.

The gene calls are TRBV11-2 and TRBJ1-6; D call uncertain. From germline, CDR1 is SGHAT and CDR2 FQNNGV. CDR3 length equals 13 residues. V dropped 0 bases and J dropped 7 bases, with 4 bases sitting between them. The CDR3 DNA sequence: TGTGCCAGCAGCTTAGAGGTGAATTCACCCCTCCACTTT. Translation gives CASSLEVNSPLHF.

CDR3 DNA: TGTGCCAGTAGTATGGCAGGGGCCCGGGAGACCCAGTACTTC. As protein: CASSMAGARETQYF. The chain links TRBV19 to TRBJ2-5; perhaps TRBD1 as D (6 bases). Deletions cut 3 bases from V and 5 bases from J, with 13 bases between. Germline V gives CDR1 LNHDA, CDR2 SQIVND (reference sequence). The CDR3 sequence is 14 residues long.